A single sample gave rise to the 16 T cell receptor beta chains below, sequenced in a study of regulatory T cells in long-lasting Graves disease. CDR3-region Arm-PCR and iRepertoire HTBI primers produced the TCR beta libraries. MiXCR, run by TCRdb on the multiplex PCR reads, gives a single entry per CDR3 protein. The data contain 400,000 to 550,000 distinct CDR3 sequences, under 15% of them singletons. Specified time point: newly diagnosed GD, antithyroid drugs for less than 3 months. The authors made the TCR library using RNA they extracted from PBMCs. These data were also reused for a study on T cells in Graves' hyperthyroidism and ophthalmopathy.

The sequencing here drew on peripheral blood mononuclear cells (PBMCs), taken at new diagnosis, from a patient treated with antithyroid drugs. All receptors come from a woman aged 25-40 years with Graves disease.

This clonotype was seen repeatedly, ten times or more. The chain recombines TRBV28 with TRBJ2-3; D is possibly TRBD1 or TRBD2 (5 bases each). V lost 3 bases and J 4 bases, leaving 11 bases between the germline ends. Germline V lookup: CDR1 MDHEN, CDR2 SYDVKM. The CDR3 length is 14 residues. The CDR3 region has the DNA TGTGCCAGCAGTTTGAGGGGAGCTTCAGATACGCAGTATTTT. It specifies CASSLRGASDTQYF.

Many counts were recorded for this clonotype. The chain couples TRBV30 to TRBJ1-1, with 10 bases fitting TRBD1. CDR3 size: 15 residues. The germline V gene has CDR1 GTSNPN and CDR2 SVGIG (reference sequence). J gave up 5 bases and V 2 bases, and 8 bases lay outside the gene matches. DNA of the CDR3: TGTGCCTGGAGTCTTCACCGGGACAGGGGAACTGAAGCTTTCTTT. It codes for CAWSLHRDRGTEAFF.

This clonotype came up a few times. This sequence may be a read error, since a much larger clone differs from it by one base. The rearrangement uses TRBV15 and TRBJ2-7; D may be TRBD2 (6 bases). The germline CDR1 and CDR2 sequences are LNHNV and YYDKDF (reference sequence). The CDR3 covers 16 residues. Trimming stripped 0 bases from V and 7 bases from J, with 19 bases between. This CDR3 reads CATSRESRRAVREQYF. The CDR3 DNA reads as TGTGCCACCAGCAGAGAGTCGAGGAGGGCCGTGCGGGAGCAGTACTTC.

There are many counts of this clonotype. The chain has TRBV10-3 and TRBJ2-7; D is ambiguous. The CDR3 totals 11 residues. Trimming took 0 bases from V and 7 from J, leaving 4 bases between them. Germline CDR1 reads ENHRY; CDR2 reads SYGVKD. As DNA, the CDR3 is TGTGCCATCAGTGAGTCGATTGAGCAGTACTTC. It codes for CAISESIEQYF.

The chain combines TRBV2 with TRBJ1-6; D is ambiguous. From germline, CDR1 is SNHLY and CDR2 FYNNEI. The V gene lost 6 bases and the J gene lost 5 bases, with 11 bases spanning the gap. There are 14 residues in the CDR3. CDR3 sequence (DNA): TGTGCCAGCAGCCTGGACGGGGATAATTCACCCCTCCACTTT. Translated, it gives CASSLDGDNSPLHF.

The chain employs TRBV6-2 or TRBV6-3 and TRBJ2-1; a weak D match, TRBD1 (5 bases). This CDR3 is built from 16 residues. V was cut by 2 bases and J by 8 bases, with 19 bases left in between. Germline loops: CDR1 MNHEY, CDR2 SVGEGT. The CDR3 region is CASSYRPGAVRDEQFF. The CDR3 DNA reads as TGTGCCAGCAGTTACAGGCCGGGTGCCGTCAGGGATGAGCAGTTCTTC.

Only a few counts were recorded for this clonotype. This chain joins TRBV28 and TRBJ2-3, with 10 bases identical to TRBD2. The CDR3 runs 18 residues. The V gene end was trimmed by 2 bases and the J gene end by 4 bases; junction bases not matched to a gene: 12. Per germline, CDR1 MDHEN and CDR2 SYDVKM. CDR3 sequence reads: CASSLEGIQREGPDTQYF. DNA for the CDR3: TGTGCCAGCAGTTTAGAGGGGATACAGCGGGAGGGCCCAGATACGCAGTATTTT.

This clonotype appeared many times. The chain uses TRBV10-3 and TRBJ2-3; D is undetermined. CDR3 length equals 15 residues. Germline CDR1 ENHRY, CDR2 SYGVKD. V was pared by 7 bases and J by 5 bases, with 19 bases between. CDR3 loop: CAITGLGESGDTQYF. CDR3 bases: TGTGCCATCACTGGGCTGGGTGAGTCAGGAGATACGCAGTATTTT.

This clonotype was seen many times. This rearrangement joins TRBV28 to TRBJ2-3, with D possibly being TRBD1 or TRBD2 (5 bases each). The CDR3 spans 19 residues. From germline, CDR1 is MDHEN and CDR2 SYDVKM. Trimming shortened V by 5 bases and J by 4 bases, and 28 bases separated the two germline ends. This CDR3 reads CASSNPGTTYTHGADTQYF. In DNA form, the CDR3 reads TGTGCCAGCAGTAATCCCGGGACCACCTACACACACGGGGCAGATACGCAGTATTTT.

In its sample, this clonotype was seen many times. The J gene is TRBJ1-2, the V gene TRBV3-1, with D hard to call. Trimming removed 4 bases at V and 4 bases at J, with 13 bases between. Germline-derived CDR1 and CDR2 are LGHDT and YNNKEL (reference sequence). The CDR3 extends over 14 amino acids. The CDR3 spells CASSPLSGVYGYTF. The CDR3 DNA follows: TGTGCCAGCAGCCCTCTATCAGGTGTCTATGGCTACACCTTC.

This clonotype came up many times. This sequence joins TRBV6-1 and TRBJ2-2; maybe TRBD1 (6 bases). V was cut by 6 bases and J by 5 bases, with 16 bases left in between. CDR3 length: 15 amino acids. Germline CDR1 MNHNS, CDR2 SASEGT. This chain's CDR3 is CASREQGLRTGELFF. The CDR3 region has the DNA TGTGCCAGCAGGGAGCAGGGGCTAAGAACCGGGGAGCTGTTTTTT.

This clonotype was recorded many times. The V call is TRBV5-1, the J call TRBJ1-1; no clear D. Trimming took off 0 bases at V and 7 bases at J, with 7 bases between the two ends. This CDR3 is built from 12 residues. CDR1 SGHRS and CDR2 YFSETQ come from the germline V gene. CDR3 in DNA: TGCGCCAGCAGCTTGGTGGCAGGTGAAGCTTTCTTT. Translated: CASSLVAGEAFF. Variable domain in full (rest from reference TRBV5-1 and TRBJ1-1): KAGVTQTPRYLIKTRGQQVTLSCSPISGHRSVSWYQQTPGQGLQFLFEYFSETQRNKGNFPGRFSGRQFSNSRSEMNVSTLELGDSALYLCASSLVAGEAFFGQGTRLTVV.

The V call is TRBV7-2, the J call TRBJ2-7; 10 positions agree with TRBD2. The CDR3 extends over 15 amino acids. After removal of 5 bases from V and 6 bases from J, the junction contained 10 bases not matched to a gene. Germline CDR1 is SGHTA and CDR2 is FQGNSA. CDR3 amino acids: CASSQREGGVREQYF. CDR3 nucleotides: TGTGCCAGCAGCCAGCGGGAGGGAGGAGTGCGCGAGCAGTACTTC.

At least ten counts were recorded for this clonotype. This chain connects TRBV28 to TRBJ1-1, with D hard to call. Germline-derived CDR1 and CDR2 are MDHEN and SYDVKM. V was pared by 1 base and J by 4 bases, with 4 bases between. The CDR3 has 12 amino acids. The DNA of the CDR3 is TGTGCCAGCAGTTTATATTCCACTGAAGCTTTCTTT. This codes for CASSLYSTEAFF.

The rearrangement uses TRBV9 and TRBJ1-1; D might be TRBD1 (6 bases). Germline CDR1 SGDLS, CDR2 YYNGEE. V lost 0 bases to trimming and J lost 1 base, with 7 bases between them. The CDR3 runs 14 residues. DNA for the CDR3: TGTGCCAGCAGCGTAGAACAGGGGAACACTGAAGCTTTCTTT. It translates to CASSVEQGNTEAFF.

This clonotype has at least ten counts. The V call is TRBV7-2, the J call TRBJ2-1; either TRBD1 or TRBD2 may fit D (5 bases each). CDR3 size: 15 residues. Germline-derived CDR1 and CDR2 are SGHTA and FQGNSA. V shed 3 bases and J shed 4 bases, with 13 bases lying between them. The CDR3 is CASSLSGTPYNEQFF. The CDR3 nucleotides read TGTGCCAGCAGCTTGTCTGGGACCCCTTACAATGAGCAGTTCTTC.